The rows below give T cell receptor beta chains drawn from one sample of a study of human T cells and chemical hapten exposure. TCRdb fed the RACE reads into MiXCR, producing one record per CDR3 protein. Of 180,000 or so distinct CDR3 sequences listed, around 30% are singletons. Sequenced here: whole blood, sampled in connection with sensitization to the hapten diphenylcyclopropenone (DPC). The source is a woman in her thirties with alopecia areata. Some clones in this sample may be carry-over from other donors' samples. Both conserved end residues are part of each CDR3. D genes are given only for firm matches. Size is omitted from some rows. Given values are once, few, many or a class for expanded clones.

-	TRBV3-1	TRBJ2-7	TRBD1	CASSQQRTGNTYEQYF	TGTGCCAGCAGCCAGCAAAGGACAGGGAACACCTACGAGCAGTACTTC
-	TRBV12-3/TRBV12-4	TRBJ1-2	-	CASSRGDEANYGYTF	TGTGCCAGCAGTCGAGGGGACGAAGCTAACTATGGCTACACCTTC
few	TRBV29-1	TRBJ2-1	-	CSGSDSYNEQFF	TGCAGCGGTAGCGACTCCTACAATGAGCAGTTCTTC
-	TRBV28	TRBJ1-2	-	CASSPGRMRGTNYGYTF	TGTGCCAGCAGTCCCGGGAGGATGAGGGGGACTAACTATGGCTACACCTTC
-	TRBV27	TRBJ1-1	-	CASRPAGFVDTEAFF	TGTGCCAGCAGACCCGCAGGGTTTGTCGACACTGAAGCTTTCTTT
-	TRBV6-5	TRBJ2-7	-	CASRRDSLPLGTYEQYF	TGTGCCAGCAGAAGGGACTCCCTCCCTCTGGGTACCTACGAGCAGTACTTC
few	TRBV29-1	TRBJ1-1	TRBD1	CSATGEYTEAFF	TGCAGCGCGACAGGGGAATACACTGAAGCTTTCTTT
-	TRBV28	TRBJ2-3	TRBD1	CASSPHPGTGSTDTQYF	TGTGCCAGCAGTCCTCACCCCGGGACAGGCAGCACAGATACGCAGTATTTT
-	TRBV20-1	TRBJ2-7	-	CSARLQRERVGEQYF	TGCAGTGCTAGATTACAACGGGAACGGGTGGGCGAGCAGTACTTC
few	TRBV5-1	TRBJ1-1	-	CASSFRDASEAFF	TGCGCCAGCAGCTTTCGAGACGCTAGTGAAGCTTTCTTT
many	TRBV20-1	TRBJ2-2	-	CSATTVANTGELFF	TGCAGTGCTACGACAGTTGCGAACACCGGGGAGCTGTTTTTT
few	TRBV7-8	TRBJ2-7	-	CASSFRDSHRGDEQYF	TGTGCCAGCAGTTTCCGGGACTCCCATCGGGGAGACGAGCAGTACTTC
-	TRBV20-1	TRBJ2-3	TRBD2	CSARLAGGTDTQYF	TGCAGTGCGAGACTAGCGGGGGGCACAGATACGCAGTATTTT
few	TRBV28	TRBJ1-4	-	CASSPLNEKLFF	TGTGCCAGCAGTCCCCTTAATGAAAAACTGTTTTTT
-	TRBV7-8	TRBJ1-6	-	CASRRANSPLHF	TGTGCCAGCCGACGGGCTAATTCACCCCTCCACTTT
-	TRBV21-1	TRBJ1-5	-	CASRCRTRPPTRNQPQHF	TGTGCCAGCAGGTGCCGAACCCGGCCGCCTACTCGCAATCAGCCCCAGCATTTT
-	TRBV20-1	TRBJ2-7	TRBD2	CSAIPGLAGPFSYEQYF	TGCAGTGCTATTCCGGGACTAGCGGGACCGTTTAGCTACGAGCAGTACTTC
few	TRBV28	TRBJ2-7	-	CASKPGDLMSYEQYF	TGTGCCAGCAAACCGGGGGACTTAATGTCCTACGAGCAGTACTTC
many	TRBV20-1	TRBJ2-2	TRBD2	CSGRAGATNTGELFF	TGCAGTGGACGAGCGGGAGCGACGAACACCGGGGAGCTGTTTTTT
few	TRBV28	TRBJ2-1	-	CASSNPNEQFF	TGTGCCAGTTCGAATCCGAATGAGCAGTTCTTC
-	TRBV4-2	TRBJ2-6	-	CASSQGVTGGGSGANVLTF	TGTGCCAGCAGCCAAGGAGTGACAGGTGGTGGATCTGGGGCCAACGTCCTGACTTTC
few	TRBV2	TRBJ1-2	-	CASSTGWRGYTF	TGTGCCAGCAGTACAGGGTGGCGTGGCTACACCTTC
-	TRBV28	TRBJ2-6	-	CASSLLFSGANVLTF	TGTGCCAGCAGTTTACTCTTCTCTGGGGCCAACGTCCTGACTTTC
-	TRBV29-1	TRBJ2-5	-	CSAKRTEETQYF	TGCAGCGCTAAGAGGACAGAAGAGACCCAGTACTTC
-	TRBV28	TRBJ1-1	-	CATLGEVTEAFF	TGTGCCACTCTGGGGGAGGTCACTGAAGCTTTCTTT
-	TRBV19	TRBJ2-2	TRBD1	CASSQTGQGHTGELFF	TGTGCCAGTAGTCAGACGGGACAGGGACACACCGGGGAGCTGTTTTTT
few	TRBV29-1	TRBJ1-2	TRBD1	CSVDSGTAYGYTF	TGCAGCGTTGATTCCGGGACAGCATATGGCTACACCTTC
few	TRBV6-2/TRBV6-3	TRBJ1-4	-	CASSYIQGYEKLFF	TGTGCCAGCAGTTACATCCAGGGGTATGAAAAACTGTTTTTT
-	TRBV6-6	TRBJ1-6	-	CASSFTGLTYNSPLHF	TGTGCCAGCAGTTTTACAGGGTTAACCTATAATTCACCCCTCCACTTT
few	TRBV7-2	TRBJ1-4	-	CASSLVGGEKLFF	TGTGCCAGCAGCTTAGTTGGGGGTGAAAAACTGTTTTTT
few	TRBV18	TRBJ2-4	-	CASSPPLSGGSLAKNIQYF	TGTGCCAGCTCACCACCTCTAAGCGGAGGATCATTAGCCAAAAACATTCAGTACTTC
few	TRBV12-2	TRBJ1-6	-	CASRLEGTNSPLHF	TGTGCAAGTCGCTTAGAAGGGACCAATTCACCCCTCCACTTT
few	TRBV28	TRBJ1-2	TRBD1	CASSLQTGGFGYTF	TGTGCCAGCAGTCTACAGACAGGGGGTTTCGGCTACACCTTC
-	TRBV10-3	TRBJ2-2	TRBD2	CAITGTSKSGELFF	TGTGCCATCACCGGGACTAGCAAGTCCGGGGAGCTGTTTTTT
-	TRBV18	TRBJ2-1	TRBD2	CASSPTLADNEQFF	TGTGCCAGCTCACCAACTCTAGCGGACAATGAGCAGTTCTTC
few	TRBV10-2	TRBJ2-7	-	CASQLDGREQYF	TGCGCCAGCCAACTAGACGGGCGCGAGCAGTACTTC
-	TRBV4-1	TRBJ1-2	-	CASSGPYGYTF	TGCGCCAGCAGCGGCCCCTATGGCTACACCTTC
-	TRBV28	TRBJ1-5	-	CASSSRDGTGRRPQHF	TGTGCCAGCAGTTCCCGGGACGGCACGGGCCGGCGGCCCCAGCATTTT
-	TRBV7-9	TRBJ1-1	-	CASSLMPLEGEAFF	TGTGCCAGCAGCCTAATGCCCCTCGAAGGGGAAGCTTTCTTT
-	TRBV28	TRBJ2-6	-	CASSFRGANVLTF	TGTGCCAGCAGTTTTCGCGGGGCCAACGTCCTGACTTTC
-	TRBV29-1	TRBJ2-2	-	CSVQTRTLNTGELFF	TGCAGCGTCCAGACTAGGACGCTCAACACCGGGGAGCTGTTTTTT
many	TRBV7-2	TRBJ2-7	TRBD2	CASNSGGYEQYF	TGTGCCAGCAACAGCGGGGGATACGAGCAGTACTTC
-	TRBV11-3	TRBJ2-1	-	CASSLGLRGNEQFF	TGTGCCAGCAGCTTAGGGTTACGTGGCAATGAGCAGTTCTTC
few	TRBV24-1	TRBJ2-1	-	CATSDPGGSSYNEQFF	TGTGCCACCAGTGACCCCGGGGGCAGCTCCTACAATGAGCAGTTCTTC
-	TRBV2	TRBJ2-2	-	CASSEVRSRTGELFF	TGTGCCAGCAGTGAAGTACGCAGCAGGACCGGGGAGCTGTTTTTT
few	TRBV6-2/TRBV6-3	TRBJ2-1	-	CASNRPFDEQFF	TGTGCCAGCAACCGACCCTTCGATGAGCAGTTCTTC
many	TRBV10-3	TRBJ1-6	TRBD1	CAISRDRESSPLHF	TGTGCCATCAGCCGGGACAGGGAAAGTTCACCCCTCCACTTT
-	TRBV28	TRBJ1-2	-	CASSLGVRLGGYTF	TGTGCCAGCAGTTTAGGGGTACGTTTGGGCGGCTACACCTTC
-	TRBV11-2	TRBJ1-4	TRBD1	CASSIGQGREKLFF	TGTGCCAGCAGCATCGGACAGGGGCGGGAAAAACTGTTTTTT
few	TRBV11-1	TRBJ1-1	-	CASSLRTPNTEAFF	TGTGCCAGCAGCCTTAGGACACCTAACACTGAAGCTTTCTTT